This TCR beta chain was obtained from a study of blood T cell repertoires in COVID-19. Study background: The samples span acute and convalescent COVID-19 from the United States, Italy and Spain. Sources were T cells, B-cell-depleted T cells, or PBMCs; the material itself was cDNA or gDNA.

In germline, CDR1 is SEHNR, CDR2 FQNEAQ (reference sequence). The CDR3 is made up of 17 amino acids. The J segment lost 4 bases and the V segment lost 2 bases, leaving 8 bases of the junction unmatched. Original analysis: Nucleated cell number was recorded as an estimate derived from reference gene primer amplification. Data came from immunoSEQ multiplex PCR; TCRdb stores just in-frame clones and leaves some out. V and J calls and clone size are as listed in that table; D and trimming were resolved from the DNA. The table shows some 98,000 clones, with roughly 82% occurring only once. Material: peripheral blood. V is TRBV7-9 and J is TRBJ2-2, with 9 nucleotides matching TRBD2. The sequence came from a man between 65 and 85 years old with active or convalescent COVID-19. The CDR3 protein is CASSLSLLAGSTGELFF. For the CDR3, the DNA is TGTGCCAGCAGCTTATCGTTGCTAGCGGGGAGCACCGGGGAGCTGTTTTTT.